This T cell receptor beta chain was obtained from a study of molecular identifiers for immune sequencing clone quantification. Study findings and constraints: In a background of about 1 million naive cells, spiked Jurkat TCR RNA from one cell was reportedly detectable.

The table lists this clonotype with a few counts. Antigen specificity is unknown. Investigators produced naive CD8 libraries from 20,000 to 1,000,000 sorted cells, drawing on 10%, 30% or 50% RNA. CD8+CD4-CCR7+CD45RA+ sorting gave the naive CD8 T cells. The CDR3 loop spans 17 amino acids. Trimming took 0 bases from V and 7 from J, leaving 22 bases between them. Germline V gene data show CDR1 as SGHTA and CDR2 as FQGNSA. Listed TCR primers and previously described methods were used for bulk TCR libraries. TCRdb re-analysed the PCR reads in MiXCR, keeping a single row per CDR3 protein. The table has about half a million distinct CDR3 sequences, about a fifth seen once.

This chain joins TRBV7-2 and TRBJ2-7, with D hard to call. The sequenced sample consisted of naive CD8+ T cells from blood, with Jurkat cell RNA spiked in. Subset given: FACS-sorted CD8+CD4-CCR7+CD45RA+ naive T cells. The TCR originated in a human donor in good health. Some libraries in this study had Jurkat cell RNA spiked in. The CDR3 protein is CASSLAAADDWDVEQYF. The CDR3, as DNA: TGTGCCAGCAGCTTAGCCGCGGCCGACGATTGGGATGTGGAGCAGTACTTC. Full variable domain (missing parts from reference TRBV7-2 and TRBJ2-7): GAGVSQSPSNKVTEKGKDVELRCDPISGHTALYWYRQSLGQGLEFLIYFQGNSAPDKSGLPSDRFSAERTGGSVSTLTIQRTQQEDSAVYLCASSLAAADDWDVEQYFGPGTRLTVT.